This T cell receptor beta chain is drawn from a study of CD4 T cell repertoires in COVID-19. Study-wide results and limits: Two or all three memory subsets shared several highly expanded SARS-CoV-2-reactive clonotypes.

Clones were sequenced by immunoSEQ multiplex PCR, and TCRdb holds only the in-frame ones, with some missing. Among approximately 79,000 clones listed, 83% were seen once. Germline CDR1 reads LNHDA; CDR2 reads SQIVND (reference sequence). V lost 3 bases and J 0 bases, leaving 12 bases between the germline ends. The CDR3 has 16 residues. The sample holds one count of this clone. Its specificity is unknown. The chain employs TRBV19 and TRBJ2-4; D perhaps matches TRBD2 (5 bases). The sequence derives from a human donor who had COVID-19. This material consisted of CD4+ T cells from peripheral blood, taken after recovery from COVID-19. CDR3 residues: CASSMGSLLAKNIQYF. The CDR3 DNA reads as TGTGCCAGTAGTATGGGGAGTTTACTAGCCAAAAACATTCAGTACTTC.